These 30 T cell receptor beta chains share one sample of origin, sequenced in a study of blood T cell repertoires in COVID-19. Repertoires were generated with immunoSEQ multiplex PCR, while TCRdb's copy carries only in-frame clones and drops some. Of hundreds of thousands of clones in the sample, 83% were seen once. The sequenced sample was peripheral blood. These receptors were obtained from a woman aged 40 to 49 with active or convalescent COVID-19.

The J gene is TRBJ1-5, the V gene TRBV28, with TRBD1 as a possible D gene (5 bases). CDR3 length: 15 residues. Germline CDR1 is MDHEN and CDR2 is SYDVKM. Trimming stripped 2 bases from V and 2 bases from J, with 10 bases between. This CDR3 reads CASSLGRGGNQPQHF. CDR3 nucleotides: TGTGCCAGCAGTTTAGGACGGGGGGGCAATCAGCCCCAGCATTTT. Full variable domain (missing parts from reference TRBV28 and TRBJ1-5): DVKVTQSSRYLVKRTGEKVFLECVQDMDHENMFWYRQDPGLGLRLIYFSYDVKMKEKGDIPEGYSVSREKKERFSLILESASTNQTSMYLCASSLGRGGNQPQHFGDGTRLSIL.

V is TRBV13 and J is TRBJ2-5; 9 bases map to TRBD2. Looked up from germline, CDR1 is PRHDT and CDR2 is FYEKMQ (reference sequence). The V and J ends lost 0 bases and 5 bases, in that order; junction bases with no gene match: 1. CDR3 length: 14 amino acids. The CDR3 nucleotides read TGTGCCAGCAGCTTAGGAGGACTAGCGGAGACCCAGTACTTC. Protein sequence: CASSLGGLAETQYF.

Here the CDR3 DNA reads TGCGCCAGCAGCATCGGGACTAGCGGGTACAATGAGCAGTTCTTC. Its translation is CASSIGTSGYNEQFF. V usage is TRBV5-1 and J usage is TRBJ2-1; 12 bases are a match to TRBD2. V dropped 4 bases and J dropped 4; count of bases not matched to a gene: 3. In germline, CDR1 is SGHRS, CDR2 YFSETQ. The CDR3 is 15 amino acids.

CDR3 sequence: CASSQVVGLAGGTDTQYF. CDR3 in DNA: TGCGCCAGCAGCCAAGTTGTAGGCCTAGCGGGGGGGACAGATACGCAGTATTTT. The chain uses TRBV4-3 and TRBJ2-3; TRBD2 aligns across 12 bases. Germline lookup yields CDR1 LGHNA and CDR2 YSLEER. There are 18 residues in the CDR3. V was pared by 1 base and J by 3 bases, with 8 bases of the junction left unmatched.

The V gene is TRBV21-1, the J gene TRBJ1-1; the D call of TRBD1 is as the table states it, not checked on the DNA. TRBV21-1 is a documented pseudogene. The CDR3 runs 16 residues. CDR3 in amino acids: CASSVQGALDSAEAFF. CDR3 DNA sequence: TGTGCCAGCAGCGTTCAGGGGGCGCTGGATTCTGCTGAAGCTTTCTTT.

The rearrangement joins TRBV7-8 to TRBJ1-4; 7 nucleotides line up with TRBD1. Unmatched junction bases numbered 9, after V lost 5 bases and J lost 3 bases. The CDR3 extends over 16 amino acids. Germline CDR1 reads SGHVS; CDR2 reads FQNEAQ. CDR3 nucleotides: TGTGCCAGCAGCAAAAGAGGGACAGTGTCTAATGAAAAACTGTTTTTT. Its protein product is CASSKRGTVSNEKLFF. Combining the CDR3 with reference TRBV7-8 and TRBJ1-4 gives the whole variable domain GAGVSQSPRYKVAKRGQDVALRCDPISGHVSLFWYQQALGQGPEFLTYFQNEAQLDKSGLPSDRFFAERPEGSVSTLKIQRTQQEDSAVYLCASSKRGTVSNEKLFFGSGTQLSVL.

The J gene is TRBJ2-2, the V gene TRBV19; perhaps TRBD2 as D (6 bases). V lost 6 bases and J 1 base, leaving 12 bases between the germline ends. Germline assignment: CDR1 LNHDA and CDR2 SQIVND (reference sequence). This CDR3 has 15 residues. The CDR3 sequence: CASSPGGLNTGELFF. The CDR3 nucleotides are TGTGCCAGTAGCCCCGGGGGTCTGAACACCGGGGAGCTGTTTTTT.

In the case of this clone: One junction end disagrees with the germline gene, perhaps due to a read error. The chain has TRBV3-1 (or the pseudogene TRBV3-2) and TRBJ2-3; D is ambiguous. Germline loops: CDR1 LGHDT, CDR2 YNNKEL (reference sequence). This CDR3 is 16 amino acids long. DNA for the CDR3: TGTGCCAGCAGCCACCATCGAGGCCCCTGCACGGATACGCAGTATTTT. It translates to CASSHHRGPCTDTQYF.

The V call is TRBV28, the J call TRBJ1-4; 8 bases are shared with TRBD1. J was trimmed by 7 bases and V by 6 bases; bases with no gene match: 10. The CDR3 is 15 residues long. Per germline, CDR1 MDHEN and CDR2 SYDVKM. DNA of the CDR3: TGTGCCAGCAGCCAAGACAGGGGTGAGGGTGAAAAACTGTTTTTT. Translated, it gives CASSQDRGEGEKLFF.

The chain is built from TRBV2 and TRBJ1-1, with a possible D match to TRBD1 (5 bases). CDR3 length: 14 amino acids. From germline, CDR1 is SNHLY and CDR2 FYNNEI. Trimming cost V 8 bases and J 1 base, with 14 bases left between them. The CDR3 DNA reads TGTGCCAGCTCGCTCAGGAGGGGGAACACTGAAGCTTTCTTT. This encodes CASSLRRGNTEAFF.

This chain joins TRBV2 and TRBJ2-5; D gene unclear. The V end lost 5 bases, the J end lost 5 bases, and 6 bases lay between the germline ends. Per the germline V gene, CDR1 is SNHLY and CDR2 is FYNNEI. The CDR3 runs 11 residues. The CDR3 loop is CASSLRETQYF. As DNA, the CDR3 is TGTGCCAGCAGTTTGCGGGAGACCCAGTACTTC.

The V call is TRBV6-6, the J call TRBJ2-7; 9 bases map to TRBD2. V trimming: 6 bases; J trimming: 6 bases; junction bases outside the gene matches: 12. CDR1 is MNHNY, CDR2 SVGAGI, per germline (reference sequence). This CDR3 comprises 15 residues. CDR3 in DNA: TGTGCCAGCAGCCCCGAGCGGGAGGAGGGAGGCGAGCAGTACTTC. This gives the protein CASSPEREEGGEQYF.

The chain uses TRBV7-6 and TRBJ2-5, with 10 bases identical to TRBD2. The junction had 7 bases not matched to a gene; V was cut back by 4 bases and J by 5 bases. CDR1 is SGHVS and CDR2 is FNYEAQ in the germline V gene. The CDR3 length is 15 residues. CDR3 nucleotides: TGTGCCAGCAGCTCCTGGACTAGCGGAACGGAGACCCAGTACTTC. Protein sequence: CASSSWTSGTETQYF.

The V gene is TRBV2, the J gene TRBJ2-7; D ambiguous. Trimming pared 2 bases from V and 2 bases from J, leaving 4 bases between. CDR3 length: 12 amino acids. Germline CDR1 SNHLY, CDR2 FYNNEI. The CDR3 is CASSESTYEQYF. The CDR3 region has the DNA TGTGCCAGCAGTGAATCTACCTACGAGCAGTACTTC.

J is TRBJ1-4 and V is TRBV28, with D maybe TRBD1 (5 bases). The germline V gene encodes CDR1 MDHEN and CDR2 SYDVKM. Trimming removed 7 bases from V and 1 base from J, with 10 bases in between. The CDR3 length is 14 residues. DNA for the CDR3: TGTGCCAGCACCTGGGGCGGAACTAATGAAAAACTGTTTTTT. This gives the protein CASTWGGTNEKLFF.

The chain couples TRBV12-3 or TRBV12-4 to TRBJ1-5; 8 nucleotides align to TRBD1. There are 13 residues in the CDR3. Losses at the gene ends were 5 bases for V and 7 bases for J; bases not matched to a gene: 4. The CDR3 reads CASSGQGWQPQHF. In DNA form, the CDR3 reads TGTGCCAGCAGTGGACAGGGTTGGCAGCCCCAGCATTTT.

CDR3 DNA sequence: TGTGCCACCAAAGAACAGGGGGCTGGGGAGCAGTTCTTC. It is translated as CATKEQGAGEQFF. The rearrangement uses TRBV24-1 and TRBJ2-1; 9 bases fit TRBD1. CDR3 length: 13 residues. V lost 8 bases to trimming and J lost 10 bases; unmatched junction nucleotides: 8. The V gene's germline CDR1 is KGHDR and CDR2 SFDVKD.

The chain employs TRBV10-3 and TRBJ1-5, with 7 bases aligning to TRBD1. Trimming cost V 2 bases and J 9 bases; bases outside gene matches: 7. Germline loops: CDR1 ENHRY, CDR2 SYGVKD. The CDR3 sequence is 14 residues long. The chain's CDR3 is CAISEGDRDSPQHF. CDR3 coding DNA: TGTGCCATCAGTGAGGGAGACAGGGACTCGCCCCAGCATTTT.

The genes are TRBV6-6 and TRBJ2-1; TRBD2 is a possible D gene (6 bases). Looked up from germline, CDR1 is MNHNY and CDR2 is SVGAGI (reference sequence). This CDR3 comprises 14 residues. V was pared by 8 bases and J by 10 bases, with 21 bases between. The DNA of the CDR3 is TGTGCCAGCGGGGGGACCCCCGGGCAGTCCGAGCAGTTCTTC. It encodes CASGGTPGQSEQFF.

V usage is TRBV29-1 and J usage is TRBJ1-1; 9 positions agree with TRBD1. The CDR3 runs to 11 residues. Germline V gene data show CDR1 as SQVTM and CDR2 as ANQGSEA. J lost 11 bases, V lost 5 bases, and 6 bases had no gene match. CDR3 nucleotides: TGCAGCGTTCGGGGACAGGGAGAGGCTTTCTTT. Translating it yields CSVRGQGEAFF.

The chain couples TRBV28 to TRBJ1-2; D possibly corresponds to TRBD1 (6 bases). CDR3 length: 13 amino acids. Germline V gives CDR1 MDHEN, CDR2 SYDVKM. The ends were cut back, 4 bases at V and 5 bases at J, with 11 bases in the middle. CDR3 sequence reads: CASSWDNSYGYTF. DNA for the CDR3: TGTGCCAGCAGTTGGGACAACTCATATGGCTACACCTTC.

The chain employs TRBV18 and TRBJ2-3; 8 bases are a match to TRBD1. The CDR3 has 14 residues. V gave up 2 bases and J gave up 4 bases; unmatched junction bases: 2. Looked up from germline, CDR1 is KGHSH and CDR2 is LQKENI. The CDR3 DNA reads TGTGCCAGCTCACCAAGGACAGGGTCAGATACGCAGTATTTT. It specifies CASSPRTGSDTQYF.

This chain connects TRBV3-1 (or the pseudogene TRBV3-2) to TRBJ1-1; D is ambiguous. V gave up 0 bases and J gave up 1 base, with 9 bases separating them. CDR3 size: 15 residues. Germline V gene sequence: CDR1 LGHDT, CDR2 YNNKEL (reference sequence). Written as DNA, the CDR3 is TGTGCCAGCAGCCAAGAACCCAGGCCGAACACTGAAGCTTTCTTT. Encoded protein: CASSQEPRPNTEAFF.

This clone was detected once. This chain connects TRBV19 to TRBJ2-5, with 12 bases that match TRBD1. With V trimmed by 8 bases and J by 2 bases, 9 bases remained unmatched. Per germline, CDR1 LNHDA and CDR2 SQIVND (reference sequence). The CDR3 has 16 residues. Here the CDR3 reads CASRSGTGGVQETQYF. The CDR3 coding sequence is TGTGCCAGTCGATCCGGGACAGGGGGCGTACAAGAGACCCAGTACTTC.

V is TRBV7-6 and J is TRBJ1-3; perhaps TRBD1 as D (6 bases). Deletions cut 5 bases from V and 4 bases from J, with 15 bases between. The V gene's germline CDR1 is SGHVS and CDR2 FNYEAQ. This CDR3 has 15 residues. CDR3: CASSRTAVDGNTIYF. Written as DNA, the CDR3 is TGTGCCAGCAGCAGGACAGCTGTTGACGGAAACACCATATATTTT.

V is TRBV14 and J is TRBJ2-2; TRBD2 matches at 13 bases. V was clipped by 5 bases and J by 1 base; unmatched bases: 7. The CDR3 covers 18 residues. Germline V gives CDR1 SGHDN, CDR2 FVKESK. DNA of the CDR3: TGTGCCAGCAGCACTCTACTAGCGGGGGGGCTGAACACCGGGGAGCTGTTTTTT. Protein product: CASSTLLAGGLNTGELFF.

J is TRBJ1-1 and V is TRBV11-3; perhaps TRBD1 as D (5 bases). Germline V gene data show CDR1 as SGHNT and CDR2 as YENEEA. V was clipped by 4 bases and J by 0 bases, with 12 bases between them. The CDR3 covers 15 residues. CDR3: CASSWAGTLNTEAFF. As DNA, the CDR3 is TGTGCCAGCAGCTGGGCAGGGACTTTGAACACTGAAGCTTTCTTT.

The gene calls are TRBV5-1 and TRBJ1-2; 10 bases align to TRBD1. V shed 3 bases and J 0 bases; nucleotides not matched to a gene: 11. The germline V gene has CDR1 SGHRS and CDR2 YFSETQ. The CDR3 contains 18 residues. The CDR3 DNA sequence: TGCGCCAGCAGCTACCGGCTCGGGACAGGGGTGACTAACTATGGCTACACCTTC. Its protein is CASSYRLGTGVTNYGYTF.

V usage is TRBV27 and J usage is TRBJ2-3; perhaps TRBD1 as D (6 bases). Germline loops: CDR1 MNHEY, CDR2 SMNVEV (reference sequence). This CDR3 contains 15 residues. The V gene lost 8 bases and the J gene lost 0 bases, with 15 bases spanning the gap. The CDR3 sequence is CASGSGRGSTDTQYF. The CDR3 DNA reads TGTGCCAGCGGCTCGGGCAGGGGTAGCACAGATACGCAGTATTTT.

This rearrangement joins TRBV27 to TRBJ2-1, with 7 positions matching TRBD2. The CDR3 extends over 16 amino acids. V lost 5 bases to trimming and J lost 0 bases; unmatched junction nucleotides: 7. Germline CDR1 MNHEY, CDR2 SMNVEV (reference sequence). The CDR3 region is CASSPSSGHSYNEQFF. CDR3 nucleotides: TGTGCCAGCAGTCCCTCTAGCGGTCACTCCTACAATGAGCAGTTCTTC.